This section outlines one T cell receptor (beta chain) sequence together with its context. Its target is not known. This CDR3 is built from 16 residues. The ends were cut back, 4 bases at V and 10 bases at J, with 24 bases in the middle. The V gene's germline CDR1 is SGHVS and CDR2 FNYEAQ. Method: immunoSEQ multiplex PCR; TCRdb's copy keeps in-frame clones and lacks some. The sample contains 45,000 to 70,000 clones, about 81% of which appear only once. This specimen comes from a study of a mutant IDH1 vaccine in newly diagnosed glioma. Time point defined: week 5, during vaccination. Doses comprised 300 ug of mutant IDH1 20-mer peptide each, plus topical imiquimod.

The source of this sequence is a man aged 25 to 40 with glioma. Sequences were derived from PBMCs, sampled from a glioma patient whose treatment included an IDH1 peptide vaccine. The chain couples TRBV7-6 to TRBJ2-3; perhaps TRBD1 as D (5 bases). In DNA, the CDR3 is TGTGCCAGCAGCTCGTTCCTTCCATTTTCAGGGTCTCCGCAGTATTTT. It yields the protein CASSSFLPFSGSPQYF.